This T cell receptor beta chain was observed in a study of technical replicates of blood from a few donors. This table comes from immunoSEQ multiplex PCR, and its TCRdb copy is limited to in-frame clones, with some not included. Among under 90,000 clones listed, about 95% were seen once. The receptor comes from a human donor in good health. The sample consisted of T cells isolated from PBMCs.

DNA for the CDR3: TGCGCCAGCACTCATCCACAGAGCGATACGCAGTATTTT. This codes for CASTHPQSDTQYF. The chain carries TRBV5-1 and TRBJ2-3; D call uncertain. This CDR3 has 13 residues. The V and J ends lost 6 bases and 6 bases respectively, with 14 bases between them. Germline-derived CDR1 and CDR2 are SGHRS and YFSETQ.